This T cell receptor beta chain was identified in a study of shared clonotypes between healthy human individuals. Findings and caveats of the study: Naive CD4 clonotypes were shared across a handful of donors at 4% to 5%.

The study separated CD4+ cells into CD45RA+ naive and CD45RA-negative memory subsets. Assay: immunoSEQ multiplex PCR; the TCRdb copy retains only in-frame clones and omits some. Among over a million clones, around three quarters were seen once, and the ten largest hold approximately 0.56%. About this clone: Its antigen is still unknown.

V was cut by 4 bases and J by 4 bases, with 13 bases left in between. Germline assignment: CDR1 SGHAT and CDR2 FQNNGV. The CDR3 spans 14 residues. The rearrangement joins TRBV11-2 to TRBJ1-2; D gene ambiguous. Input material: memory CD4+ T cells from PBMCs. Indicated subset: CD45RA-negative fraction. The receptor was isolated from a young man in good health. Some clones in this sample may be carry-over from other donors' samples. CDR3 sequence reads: CASSSLGRFYGYTF. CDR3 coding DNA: TGTGCCAGCAGCTCGTTGGGCAGGTTCTATGGCTACACCTTC.